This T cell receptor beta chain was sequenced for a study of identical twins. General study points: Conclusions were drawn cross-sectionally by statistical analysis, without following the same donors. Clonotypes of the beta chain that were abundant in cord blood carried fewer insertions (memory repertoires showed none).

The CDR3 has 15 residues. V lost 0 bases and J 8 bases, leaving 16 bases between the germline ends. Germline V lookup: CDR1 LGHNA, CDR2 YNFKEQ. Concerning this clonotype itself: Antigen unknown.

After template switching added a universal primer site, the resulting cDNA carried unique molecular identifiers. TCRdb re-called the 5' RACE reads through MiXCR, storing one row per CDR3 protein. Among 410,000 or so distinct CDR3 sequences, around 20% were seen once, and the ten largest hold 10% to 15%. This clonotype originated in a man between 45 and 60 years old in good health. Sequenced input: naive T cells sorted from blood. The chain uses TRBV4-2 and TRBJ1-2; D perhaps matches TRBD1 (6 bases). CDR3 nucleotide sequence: TGTGCCAGCAGCCAAGATCTTAGAACAGGGAGAGGCTACACCTTC. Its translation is CASSQDLRTGRGYTF.